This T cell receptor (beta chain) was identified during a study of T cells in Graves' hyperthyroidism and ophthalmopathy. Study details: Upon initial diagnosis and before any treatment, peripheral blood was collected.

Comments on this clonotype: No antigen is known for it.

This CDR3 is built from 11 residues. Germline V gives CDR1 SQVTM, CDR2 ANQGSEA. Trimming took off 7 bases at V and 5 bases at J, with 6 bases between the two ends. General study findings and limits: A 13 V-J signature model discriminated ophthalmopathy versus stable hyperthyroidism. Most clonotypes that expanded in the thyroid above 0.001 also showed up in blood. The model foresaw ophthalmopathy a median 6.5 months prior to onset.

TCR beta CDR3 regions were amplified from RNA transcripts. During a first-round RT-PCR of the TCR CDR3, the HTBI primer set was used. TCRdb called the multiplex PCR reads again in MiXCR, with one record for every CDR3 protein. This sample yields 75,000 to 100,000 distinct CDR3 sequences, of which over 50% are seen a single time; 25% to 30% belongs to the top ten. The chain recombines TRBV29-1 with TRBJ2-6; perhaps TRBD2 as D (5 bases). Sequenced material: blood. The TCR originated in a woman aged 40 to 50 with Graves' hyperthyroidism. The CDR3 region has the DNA TGCAGCGCCGGGAGGGCCAACGTCCTGACTTTC. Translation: CSAGRANVLTF.